This passage covers 25 T cell receptor beta chains from one sample sequenced in a study of T cell repertoires in cytomegalovirus infection. MiXCR, applied by TCRdb to the reads, yields one record per CDR3 protein. Of 250,000 to 300,000 distinct CDR3 sequences in the sample, roughly 9.1% were seen once. The sequenced material came from PBMCs. The receptors here all came from a human donor in good health (CMV status not recorded). Some clones in this sample may be carry-over from other donors' samples.

This clonotype was seen at least ten times. The chain is built from TRBV12-3 or TRBV12-4 and TRBJ2-1, with 9 bases identical to TRBD1. V gave up 2 bases and J gave up 9 bases; unmatched junction bases: 2. The CDR3 totals 13 residues. CDR3 sequence reads: CASSLRQGGEQFF. CDR3 nucleotide sequence: TGTGCCAGCAGTTTACGACAGGGGGGTGAGCAGTTCTTC.

The chain employs TRBV6-2 or TRBV6-3 and TRBJ2-2, with D possibly being TRBD1 (5 bases). This CDR3 has 14 amino acids. V dropped 8 bases and J dropped 1 base, with 11 bases sitting between them. In germline, CDR1 is MNHEY, CDR2 SVGEGT. The CDR3 protein is CASGARMNTGELFF. The DNA for the CDR3 is TGTGCCAGCGGGGCACGGATGAACACCGGGGAGCTGTTTTTT.

The table lists this clonotype with many counts. CDR3 nucleotide sequence: TGTGCCAGCAGGGCACTACGAGAGCAGTACTTC. As protein: CASRALREQYF. The J gene is TRBJ2-7, the V gene TRBV28, with D unresolved. The length of the CDR3 is 11 residues. V was cut by 6 bases and J by 7 bases, with 10 bases left in between. Germline V gene lookup returns CDR1 MDHEN and CDR2 SYDVKM.

In this sample, this clonotype turned up many times. V and J are TRBV6-6 and TRBJ2-6; perhaps TRBD1 as D (6 bases). Germline values: CDR1 MNHNY, CDR2 SVGAGI (reference sequence). The V gene lost 6 bases and the J gene lost 2 bases, with 11 bases spanning the gap. The CDR3 has 15 amino acids. CDR3 residues: CASRRQVPGANVLTF. CDR3 sequence (DNA): TGTGCCAGCAGGCGACAGGTGCCTGGGGCCAACGTCCTGACTTTC.

In its sample, this clonotype was seen many times. V usage is TRBV7-2 and J usage is TRBJ2-7; a possible D gene is TRBD2 (6 bases). The V and J ends lost 5 bases and 2 bases respectively, with 19 bases between them. Germline V CDR1 and CDR2: SGHTA, FQGNSA. This CDR3 comprises 16 residues. The CDR3 coding sequence is TGTGCCAGCAGCCTGGGGGGTCCCATTTCTACCTACGAGCAGTACTTC. This encodes CASSLGGPISTYEQYF.

This sequence joins TRBV7-6 and TRBJ2-5; D gene ambiguous. With 6 bases removed from V and 7 bases from J, the gap between germline ends came to 21 bases. This CDR3 spans 15 amino acids. The germline V gene has CDR1 SGHVS and CDR2 FNYEAQ. For the CDR3, the DNA is TGTGCCAGCAGATCCACCGCTACCCTCTTCGGGACCCAGTACTTC. Protein product: CASRSTATLFGTQYF.

This clonotype was picked up many times. The chain is built from TRBV7-3 and TRBJ1-1; D remains ambiguous. This CDR3 has 13 residues. CDR1 and CDR2 from the germline V gene are SGHTA and FQGTGA. V lost 8 bases to trimming and J lost 4 bases, with 14 bases between them. The CDR3 bases are TGTGCCAGCTCCTCTGATTACCGCACTGAAGCTTTCTTT. It is translated as CASSSDYRTEAFF.

This clonotype was counted at least ten times. This chain joins TRBV6-2 or TRBV6-3 and TRBJ2-1; possibly TRBD2 for D (5 bases). The CDR3 loop spans 13 amino acids. Trimming took off 6 bases at V and 10 bases at J, with 16 bases between the two ends. CDR1 and CDR2 (germline): MNHEY, SVGEGT. The CDR3, as DNA: TGTGCCAGCAGAGCCGTGGACTCCCGCGAGCAGTTCTTC. Amino acids: CASRAVDSREQFF.

This clonotype was detected many times. The chain uses TRBV18 and TRBJ2-2; 10 nucleotides line up with TRBD2. The CDR3 totals 17 residues. Trimming removed 3 bases from V and 4 bases from J; junction bases left unmatched: 8. CDR1 and CDR2 from the germline V gene are KGHSH and LQKENI. The CDR3 DNA reads as TGTGCCAGCTCACCGACGAGCGGGAGGGCCGGCACCGGGGAGCTGTTTTTT. This translates into CASSPTSGRAGTGELFF. Combining the CDR3 with reference TRBV18 and TRBJ2-2 gives the whole variable domain NAGVMQNPRHLVRRRGQEARLRCSPMKGHSHVYWYRQLPEEGLKFMVYLQKENIIDESGMPKERFSAEFPKEGPSILRIQQVVRGDSAAYFCASSPTSGRAGTGELFFGEGSRLTVL.

This clonotype appeared many times. The J gene is TRBJ2-4, the V gene TRBV6-2 or TRBV6-3; TRBD2 matches at 11 bases. CDR1 is MNHEY, CDR2 SVGEGT, per germline. The CDR3 spans 16 residues. Trimming took 7 bases from V and 13 from J; bases not matched to a gene: 18. CDR3 protein: CASKRFSGLADHGQYF. The CDR3 coding sequence is TGTGCCAGCAAGAGGTTTTCGGGACTAGCGGATCATGGGCAGTACTTC.

In this sample, this clonotype turned up many times. The rearrangement links TRBV7-2 to TRBJ2-1; 7 bases map to TRBD1. This CDR3 region has 12 residues. After removal of 4 bases from V and 7 bases from J, the junction contained 1 base not matched to a gene. CDR1 is SGHTA, CDR2 FQGNSA, per germline. The CDR3 reads CASSSTGNEQFF. Here the CDR3 DNA reads TGTGCCAGCAGCTCGACAGGGAATGAGCAGTTCTTC.

About this clonotype itself: A read error may be the cause here, since a much bigger clone is one base away. This chain uses TRBV7-2 with TRBJ2-7; D is uncertain. Germline values: CDR1 SGHTA, CDR2 FQGNSA. V was cut by 3 bases and J by 3 bases, with 12 bases left in between. CDR3 length: 14 amino acids. The CDR3 DNA reads TGTGCCAGCAGCTTCGTTGGACGAATCTACGAGCAGTACTTC. Encoded protein: CASSFVGRIYEQYF.

There are a few counts of this clonotype. V is TRBV4-3 and J is TRBJ1-1; 9 nucleotides match TRBD1. V dropped 1 base and J dropped 3; count of bases not matched to a gene: 6. The CDR3 covers 16 residues. The germline gives CDR1 LGHNA, CDR2 YSLEER. The CDR3 nucleotides are TGCGCCAGCAGCCAAGCTGGGGACAGGGCCCACACTGAAGCTTTCTTT. It yields the protein CASSQAGDRAHTEAFF.

This clonotype was detected only a few times. For the CDR3, the DNA is TGTGCCAGCAGTTACGAGGGGGCGGGCTATGGCTACACCTTC. Encoded protein: CASSYEGAGYGYTF. The rearrangement joins TRBV6-5 to TRBJ1-2, with TRBD1 matching 7 bases. Trimming at V came to 2 bases and at J to 4 bases, leaving 4 bases not matched to a gene. This CDR3 has 14 residues. Germline V CDR1 and CDR2: MNHEY, SVGAGI.

This clonotype was detected ten times or more. The rearrangement joins TRBV7-2 to TRBJ2-3; D gene uncertain. CDR1 is SGHTA, CDR2 FQGNSA, per germline. V lost 5 bases to trimming and J lost 4 bases, with 7 bases between them. This CDR3 comprises 12 residues. The DNA for the CDR3 is TGTGCCAGCAGCCTGTTTGCAGATACGCAGTATTTT. Protein sequence: CASSLFADTQYF.

This clonotype has just a few counts. The chain couples TRBV28 to TRBJ1-2, with D hard to call. Germline V CDR1 and CDR2: MDHEN, SYDVKM. This CDR3 contains 12 residues. The V end lost 7 bases, the J end lost 5 bases, and 11 bases lay between the germline ends. The CDR3 sequence: CASKTGSYGYTF. The DNA of the CDR3 is TGTGCCAGCAAAACCGGTTCATATGGCTACACCTTC.

At least ten counts were recorded for this clonotype. The V and J genes are TRBV7-2 and TRBJ1-1; tentatively, D is TRBD1 (6 bases). Trimming left V 2 bases short and J 5 bases short, with 12 bases between. There are 14 residues in the CDR3. Germline V lookup: CDR1 SGHTA, CDR2 FQGNSA. CDR3 bases: TGTGCCAGCAGCTTACAAAGACAGGCGACTGAAGCTTTCTTT. Protein sequence: CASSLQRQATEAFF.

This clonotype was observed many times. The gene calls are TRBV7-2 and TRBJ1-6; possible D gene TRBD1, 5 bases. Trimming took off 5 bases at V and 7 bases at J, with 12 bases between the two ends. CDR1 is SGHTA, CDR2 FQGNSA, per germline. This CDR3 is built from 14 residues. In DNA, the CDR3 is TGTGCCAGCAGCCAACACAGGTCGAATTCACCCCTCCACTTT. Protein product: CASSQHRSNSPLHF.

This clonotype occurred many times. The V call is TRBV11-2, the J call TRBJ1-1; no clear D. The germline V and J ends were trimmed by 0 bases and 4 bases, with 21 bases remaining between them. The germline V gene has CDR1 SGHAT and CDR2 FQNNGV. The CDR3 runs 18 residues. DNA for the CDR3: TGTGCCAGCAGCTTAGATTGGAAGAAGTGGATGGAGGGCACTGAAGCTTTCTTT. Protein product: CASSLDWKKWMEGTEAFF.

The chain links TRBV5-1 to TRBJ1-2, with a weak D call TRBD1 (5 bases). V gave up 4 bases and J gave up 4 bases, with 26 bases separating them. The CDR3 is 18 amino acids. CDR1 and CDR2 from the germline V gene are SGHRS and YFSETQ. This CDR3 is CASSDNPTVAGSGYGYTF. CDR3 DNA sequence: TGCGCCAGCAGCGATAATCCGACAGTCGCAGGGTCGGGCTATGGCTACACCTTC.

This clonotype came up many times. The V gene is TRBV7-2, the J gene TRBJ2-7; TRBD1 matches 12 bases. The CDR3 totals 14 residues. Trimming cost V 5 bases and J 7 bases; bases outside gene matches: 6. Germline CDR1 and CDR2: SGHTA and FQGNSA. The CDR3 region is CASSPGTGGDEQYF. The CDR3 DNA reads TGTGCCAGCAGCCCCGGGACAGGGGGCGATGAGCAGTACTTC.

In this sample, this clonotype turned up many times. This chain connects TRBV6-1 to TRBJ2-4; D not resolved. CDR1 is MNHNS and CDR2 is SASEGT in the germline V gene. V was trimmed by 5 bases and J by 4 bases, leaving 15 bases between them. The CDR3 has 15 amino acids. The CDR3 DNA reads TGTGCCAGCAGTCCCCGGACGCCGCCAAAAAACATTCAGTACTTC. This gives the protein CASSPRTPPKNIQYF.

Concerning this clonotype itself: Given a much more abundant clone one base away, this may be a read error. The genes are TRBV10-3 and TRBJ2-2, with 7 bases identical to TRBD1. V shed 4 bases, J shed 6 bases, and the junction held 8 bases outside the gene matches. Germline V lookup: CDR1 ENHRY, CDR2 SYGVKD. CDR3 length equals 15 residues. As DNA, the CDR3 is TGTGCCATCAGTGTAGAGAACAGGGGAGCCGGGGAGCTGTTTTTT. As protein: CAISVENRGAGELFF.

This clonotype was seen ten or more times. The V call is TRBV7-2, the J call TRBJ2-1; D perhaps matches TRBD2 (5 bases). This CDR3 spans 15 amino acids. Per germline, CDR1 SGHTA and CDR2 FQGNSA. Trimming stripped 2 bases from V and 2 bases from J, with 10 bases between. The CDR3 protein is CASSLSRATYNEQFF. CDR3 bases: TGTGCCAGCAGCTTATCGCGGGCCACCTACAATGAGCAGTTCTTC.

This clonotype was detected only a few times. CDR3 amino acids: CSAGAGSFPYEQYF. The DNA for the CDR3 is TGCAGTGCTGGCGCCGGGTCATTCCCCTACGAGCAGTACTTC. V and J are TRBV20-1 and TRBJ2-7; unclear D gene. The V gene's germline CDR1 is DFQATT and CDR2 SNEGSKA (reference sequence). This CDR3 has 14 residues. The V and J ends lost 5 bases and 2 bases respectively, with 16 bases between them.